Reported below is one T cell receptor beta chain. No antigen is known for it. Germline CDR1 and CDR2: SGDLS and YYNGEE. CDR3 length equals 15 residues. The J segment lost 6 bases and the V segment lost 3 bases, leaving 8 bases of the junction unmatched. Using a J-beta primer mix together with a sample-barcoded 5' primer, a second PCR was run for 7 to 11 cycles. Every molecule of cDNA carried a tag from a template-switch adaptor with 12 random nucleotides. MiXCR, run by TCRdb on the 5' RACE reads, gives a single entry per CDR3 protein. The sample holds approximately 780,000 distinct CDR3 sequences, 20% to 30% seen once. The sample comes from a study of blood T cells in healthy people across ages. Overall study results and limits: The recorded TCR beta diversity per million T cells decreased in a roughly linear manner with age.

In addition, the sample was reused for a study of T cells of mothers and their children. Per that study: Nine systemically healthy Caucasian donors: three mothers, six children. With the M1S primer of the second PCR, sample barcodes and 2-4 random nucleotides were added.

The chain is built from TRBV9 and TRBJ1-5, with TRBD1 identical over 8 bases. Sequences were obtained from blood. The sequence was collected from a boy aged 5-17 years in good health. CDR3 sequence: CASSAESTGAQPQHF. The CDR3 bases are TGTGCCAGCAGCGCCGAATCGACAGGGGCTCAGCCCCAGCATTTT.